These T cell receptor beta chains were read from a single sample in a study of cytomegalovirus exposure and HLA in healthy donors. Assay: immunoSEQ multiplex PCR; the TCRdb copy retains only in-frame clones and omits some. Of some 240,000 clones listed, roughly 91% are singletons. Sample: PBMCs. The receptors here all came from a girl aged 2-10 years in good health and CMV-seronegative. Each CDR3 is given with its conserved first and last residue. A D gene is named only where the DNA matches it firmly. Clone sizes are given selectively: once, few, many, or a class where the clone is expanded.

d_call: .
j_call: TRBJ1-2
clone_size: .
cdr3_length: 15
v_call: TRBV30
cdr3_aa: CAWRYTAGANYGYTF
cdr3_nt: TGTGCCTGGAGGTATACGGCAGGGGCTAACTATGGCTACACCTTC

d_call: TRBD2
j_call: TRBJ2-1
clone_size: .
cdr3_length: 15
v_call: TRBV7-9
cdr3_aa: CASSFRGTSTHEQFF
cdr3_nt: TGTGCCAGCAGCTTTAGAGGGACTAGCACCCATGAGCAGTTCTTC

d_call: TRBD1
j_call: TRBJ2-2
clone_size: .
cdr3_length: 15
v_call: TRBV18
cdr3_aa: CASSLGQDFVGELFF
cdr3_nt: TGTGCCAGCTCACTGGGACAGGACTTTGTCGGGGAGCTGTTTTTT

d_call: .
j_call: TRBJ1-1
clone_size: .
cdr3_length: 14
v_call: TRBV19
cdr3_aa: CASSLTPSGTEAFF
cdr3_nt: TGTGCCAGTAGCCTGACCCCCTCGGGCACTGAAGCTTTCTTT

d_call: TRBD1
j_call: TRBJ2-7
clone_size: .
cdr3_length: 17
v_call: TRBV28
cdr3_aa: CASSLGPGTGTPYEQYF
cdr3_nt: TGTGCCAGCAGTTTGGGTCCCGGGACAGGGACCCCCTACGAGCAGTACTTC

d_call: .
j_call: TRBJ2-1
clone_size: .
cdr3_length: 12
v_call: TRBV11-2
cdr3_aa: CASSPSMDEQFF
cdr3_nt: TGTGCCAGCAGCCCTAGTATGGATGAGCAGTTCTTC

d_call: .
j_call: TRBJ1-4
clone_size: .
cdr3_length: 14
v_call: TRBV30
cdr3_aa: CAWSVGQGKEKLFF
cdr3_nt: TGTGCCTGGAGTGTGGGCCAGGGAAAAGAAAAACTGTTTTTT

d_call: .
j_call: TRBJ2-3
clone_size: .
cdr3_length: 12
v_call: TRBV19
cdr3_aa: CASRGRTDTQYF
cdr3_nt: TGTGCCAGTAGGGGCAGAACAGATACGCAGTATTTT

d_call: .
j_call: TRBJ2-7
clone_size: .
cdr3_length: 11
v_call: TRBV6-5
cdr3_aa: CASSQGDEQYF
cdr3_nt: TGTGCCAGCAGCCAGGGTGACGAGCAGTACTTC

d_call: .
j_call: TRBJ1-2
clone_size: .
cdr3_length: 15
v_call: TRBV2
cdr3_aa: CASSEDLPRDYGYTF
cdr3_nt: TGTGCCAGCAGTGAAGACTTACCGAGGGACTATGGCTACACCTTC

d_call: TRBD1
j_call: TRBJ1-2
clone_size: .
cdr3_length: 17
v_call: TRBV18
cdr3_aa: CASSPPGQGSGPYGYTF
cdr3_nt: TGTGCCAGCTCACCACCCGGACAGGGGTCGGGTCCCTATGGCTACACCTTC

d_call: .
j_call: TRBJ1-2
clone_size: once
cdr3_length: 15
v_call: TRBV29-1
cdr3_aa: CSVEDRIRGGGGYTF
cdr3_nt: TGCAGCGTTGAAGATCGGATTAGGGGGGGCGGTGGCTACACCTTC

d_call: .
j_call: TRBJ1-4
clone_size: .
cdr3_length: 15
v_call: TRBV2
cdr3_aa: CASRAPSLVNEKLFF
cdr3_nt: TGTGCCAGCAGAGCACCCTCGCTGGTCAATGAAAAACTGTTTTTT

d_call: TRBD1
j_call: TRBJ2-5
clone_size: .
cdr3_length: 15
v_call: TRBV6-7
cdr3_aa: CASSYVNRGKETQYF
cdr3_nt: TGTGCCAGCAGTTACGTAAACAGGGGTAAGGAGACCCAGTACTTC

d_call: TRBD1
j_call: TRBJ2-7
clone_size: .
cdr3_length: 13
v_call: TRBV29-1
cdr3_aa: CSALTGGAYEQYF
cdr3_nt: TGCAGCGCCTTGACAGGGGGCGCCTACGAGCAGTACTTC

d_call: .
j_call: TRBJ1-2
clone_size: .
cdr3_length: 14
v_call: TRBV9
cdr3_aa: CASSVAPAREGYTF
cdr3_nt: TGTGCCAGCAGCGTAGCTCCGGCGAGGGAAGGCTACACCTTC

d_call: TRBD1
j_call: TRBJ2-7
clone_size: .
cdr3_length: 15
v_call: TRBV6-5
cdr3_aa: CASMRTGLTSYEQYF
cdr3_nt: TGTGCCAGCATGAGGACAGGCCTGACCTCCTACGAGCAGTACTTC

d_call: .
j_call: TRBJ2-1
clone_size: few
cdr3_length: 18
v_call: TRBV5-3
cdr3_aa: CARSLTFAAGRFYNEQFF
cdr3_nt: TGTGCCAGAAGCTTGACCTTCGCGGCGGGGAGATTCTACAATGAGCAGTTCTTC

d_call: .
j_call: TRBJ2-1
clone_size: .
cdr3_length: 15
v_call: TRBV5-1
cdr3_aa: CASSSQGPTEGEQFF
cdr3_nt: TGCGCCAGCAGCTCTCAGGGCCCAACAGAAGGTGAGCAGTTCTTC

d_call: TRBD1
j_call: TRBJ1-2
clone_size: .
cdr3_length: 15
v_call: TRBV6-5
cdr3_aa: CASSTRDRGVYGYTF
cdr3_nt: TGTGCCAGCAGTACCCGGGACAGGGGGGTCTATGGCTACACCTTC

d_call: TRBD2
j_call: TRBJ2-3
clone_size: .
cdr3_length: 15
v_call: TRBV6-1
cdr3_aa: CASSSVAGGTDTQYF
cdr3_nt: TGTGCCAGCAGTTCGGTAGCGGGGGGTACAGATACGCAGTATTTT

d_call: .
j_call: TRBJ1-5
clone_size: .
cdr3_length: 15
v_call: TRBV5-1
cdr3_aa: CASSLEGGSNQPQHF
cdr3_nt: TGCGCCAGCAGCTTGGAAGGGGGTAGCAATCAGCCCCAGCATTTT

d_call: TRBD1
j_call: TRBJ2-1
clone_size: .
cdr3_length: 22
v_call: TRBV4-2
cdr3_aa: CASSLDRESPAPDLSSYNEQFF
cdr3_nt: TGTGCCAGCAGCCTAGACAGGGAATCCCCAGCGCCAGACCTGAGCTCCTACAATGAGCAGTTCTTC

d_call: .
j_call: TRBJ2-3
clone_size: .
cdr3_length: 16
v_call: TRBV5-1
cdr3_aa: CASSPAGDQPQDTQYF
cdr3_nt: TGCGCCAGCAGCCCGGCAGGGGACCAACCGCAGGATACGCAGTATTTT

d_call: .
j_call: TRBJ2-1
clone_size: .
cdr3_length: 12
v_call: TRBV6-5
cdr3_aa: CASSLPGGEQFF
cdr3_nt: TGTGCCAGCAGCTTACCCGGGGGTGAGCAGTTCTTC

d_call: TRBD2
j_call: TRBJ2-5
clone_size: .
cdr3_length: 13
v_call: TRBV5-4
cdr3_aa: CASTLGGQETQYF
cdr3_nt: TGTGCCAGCACCCTGGGGGGGCAAGAGACCCAGTACTTC

d_call: TRBD2
j_call: TRBJ2-6
clone_size: .
cdr3_length: 16
v_call: TRBV28
cdr3_aa: CASNTMGGSGANVLTF
cdr3_nt: TGTGCCAGCAATACGATGGGAGGGTCCGGGGCCAACGTCCTGACTTTC

d_call: TRBD1
j_call: TRBJ2-3
clone_size: .
cdr3_length: 14
v_call: TRBV27
cdr3_aa: CASRRTGASDTQYF
cdr3_nt: TGTGCCAGCAGACGGACAGGGGCGTCAGATACGCAGTATTTT

d_call: .
j_call: TRBJ2-5
clone_size: .
cdr3_length: 15
v_call: TRBV30
cdr3_aa: CAWSVRGGYRETQYF
cdr3_nt: TGTGCCTGGAGTGTAAGGGGGGGCTACCGAGAGACCCAGTACTTC

d_call: .
j_call: TRBJ1-1
clone_size: once
cdr3_length: 11
v_call: TRBV6-5
cdr3_aa: CASSYQGLAFF
cdr3_nt: TGTGCCAGCAGTTATCAGGGCCTGGCTTTCTTT

d_call: .
j_call: TRBJ2-5
clone_size: .
cdr3_length: 16
v_call: TRBV6-5
cdr3_aa: CASSYYSAGARETQYF
cdr3_nt: TGTGCCAGCAGTTACTATTCGGCGGGGGCCAGGGAGACCCAGTACTTC

d_call: .
j_call: TRBJ1-1
clone_size: .
cdr3_length: 17
v_call: TRBV12-2
cdr3_aa: CASRLVSRRGSNTEAFF
cdr3_nt: TGTGCAAGTCGCTTAGTCAGTCGGCGGGGTTCGAACACTGAAGCTTTCTTT

d_call: .
j_call: TRBJ2-1
clone_size: .
cdr3_length: 17
v_call: TRBV6-4
cdr3_aa: CASSDSVAWSSYNEQFF
cdr3_nt: TGTGCCAGCAGTGACTCGGTTGCGTGGAGCTCCTACAATGAGCAGTTCTTC

d_call: .
j_call: TRBJ1-5
clone_size: .
cdr3_length: 12
v_call: TRBV6-6
cdr3_aa: CASGGSGQPQHF
cdr3_nt: TGTGCCAGCGGGGGGTCGGGACAGCCCCAGCATTTT

d_call: TRBD2
j_call: TRBJ2-7
clone_size: once
cdr3_length: 16
v_call: TRBV10-1
cdr3_aa: CASSHSGGGNSYEQYF
cdr3_nt: TGCGCCAGCAGCCACTCGGGGGGGGGTAACTCCTACGAGCAGTACTTC

d_call: TRBD1
j_call: TRBJ2-3
clone_size: .
cdr3_length: 13
v_call: TRBV13
cdr3_aa: CASRGQGKDTQYF
cdr3_nt: TGTGCCAGCAGGGGACAGGGGAAAGATACGCAGTATTTT

d_call: TRBD2
j_call: TRBJ2-7
clone_size: .
cdr3_length: 15
v_call: TRBV7-2
cdr3_aa: CASSLRAGGLYEQYF
cdr3_nt: TGTGCCAGCAGCTTAAGAGCGGGGGGGCTCTACGAGCAGTACTTC

d_call: .
j_call: TRBJ2-7
clone_size: .
cdr3_length: 13
v_call: TRBV18
cdr3_aa: CASSSGSSYEQYF
cdr3_nt: TGTGCCAGCTCATCGGGTAGCTCCTACGAGCAGTACTTC

d_call: .
j_call: TRBJ1-1
clone_size: .
cdr3_length: 16
v_call: TRBV5-6
cdr3_aa: CASSLAVTPQGLEAFF
cdr3_nt: TGTGCCAGCAGCTTGGCCGTTACTCCGCAGGGCCTTGAAGCTTTCTTT

d_call: TRBD1
j_call: TRBJ1-1
clone_size: .
cdr3_length: 14
v_call: TRBV19
cdr3_aa: CASSTTGADTEAFF
cdr3_nt: TGTGCCAGTAGCACGACAGGGGCGGACACTGAAGCTTTCTTT

d_call: TRBD1
j_call: TRBJ2-7
clone_size: .
cdr3_length: 17
v_call: TRBV19
cdr3_aa: CASSIPGQGLPFDEQYF
cdr3_nt: TGTGCCAGTAGTATACCGGGACAGGGGCTTCCTTTTGACGAGCAGTACTTC

d_call: TRBD1
j_call: TRBJ1-1
clone_size: .
cdr3_length: 14
v_call: TRBV5-1
cdr3_aa: CASSDRVGNTEAFF
cdr3_nt: TGCGCCAGCAGCGACAGGGTTGGGAACACTGAAGCTTTCTTT

d_call: .
j_call: TRBJ2-6
clone_size: few
cdr3_length: 14
v_call: TRBV5-1
cdr3_aa: CASSLGTPANVLTF
cdr3_nt: TGCGCCAGCAGCTTGGGGACACCTGCCAACGTCCTGACTTTC

d_call: TRBD1
j_call: TRBJ2-7
clone_size: .
cdr3_length: 15
v_call: TRBV14
cdr3_aa: CASSQRDSGTYEQYF
cdr3_nt: TGTGCCAGCAGCCAAAGGGACAGTGGAACCTACGAGCAGTACTTC

d_call: .
j_call: TRBJ2-2
clone_size: .
cdr3_length: 14
v_call: TRBV7-2
cdr3_aa: CASSAGVGGGELFF
cdr3_nt: TGTGCCAGCAGCGCCGGAGTAGGGGGTGGGGAGCTGTTTTTT

d_call: TRBD1
j_call: TRBJ2-7
clone_size: .
cdr3_length: 14
v_call: TRBV2
cdr3_aa: CARAHRGWAYEQYF
cdr3_nt: TGTGCCAGAGCCCACAGGGGGTGGGCCTACGAGCAGTACTTC

d_call: .
j_call: TRBJ2-7
clone_size: .
cdr3_length: 11
v_call: TRBV6-5
cdr3_aa: CASSNDYEQCF
cdr3_nt: TGTGCCAGCAGTAATGACTACGAGCAGTGCTTC

d_call: TRBD2
j_call: TRBJ2-7
clone_size: .
cdr3_length: 14
v_call: TRBV5-1
cdr3_aa: CASSRTSGNYEQYF
cdr3_nt: TGCGCCAGCAGCAGGACTAGCGGGAACTACGAGCAGTACTTC

d_call: .
j_call: TRBJ1-1
clone_size: .
cdr3_length: 17
v_call: TRBV7-9
cdr3_aa: CASSLSPSGKKDTEAFF
cdr3_nt: TGTGCCAGCAGCCTTTCTCCATCGGGAAAGAAAGACACTGAAGCTTTCTTT